Presented here are 26 T cell receptor beta chains from one specimen sequenced in a study of blood T cell repertoires in COVID-19. The method was immunoSEQ multiplex PCR; TCRdb's version includes in-frame clones alone and lacks a portion of them. The sample lists approximately 50,000 clones, 85% to 90% seen once, with almost 6.5% in the top ten. The specimen was peripheral blood. The receptors come from a man aged 55 to 70 with acute or convalescent COVID-19.

This chain connects TRBV5-4 to TRBJ2-1, with D possibly being TRBD2 (5 bases). The CDR3 length is 14 residues. Deletions cut 0 bases from V and 7 bases from J, with 11 bases between. Per the germline V gene, CDR1 is SGHNT and CDR2 is YYREEE (reference sequence). Here the CDR3 reads CASSLGAVYNEQFF. CDR3 in DNA: TGTGCCAGCAGCTTGGGAGCGGTTTATAATGAGCAGTTCTTC.

The chain couples TRBV18 to TRBJ1-5; a weak D match, TRBD1 (5 bases). CDR3 length: 15 amino acids. Between the trimmed V and J ends, which lost 5 bases and 0 bases, there was a span of 11 bases. Germline V gene lookup returns CDR1 KGHSH and CDR2 LQKENI. The DNA for the CDR3 is TGTGCCAGCTCATCGAACCAGGGTAGCAATCAGCCCCAGCATTTT. The encoded protein is CASSSNQGSNQPQHF.

This clone appeared a few times. CDR3 DNA: TGTGCCAGCTCACCAGGGACAGGGCCCACCGGGGAGCTGTTTTTT. This gives the protein CASSPGTGPTGELFF. V usage is TRBV18 and J usage is TRBJ2-2, with 9 bases fitting TRBD1. The CDR3 extends over 15 amino acids. Losses at the gene ends were 2 bases for V and 4 bases for J; bases not matched to a gene: 2. In germline, CDR1 is KGHSH, CDR2 LQKENI.

The chain uses TRBV7-6 and TRBJ2-6, with D possibly matching TRBD2 (5 bases). Germline assignment: CDR1 SGHVS and CDR2 FNYEAQ. The CDR3 has 17 residues. Trimming took 5 bases from V and 0 from J, leaving 14 bases between them. This CDR3 reads CASSATLRGSGANVLTF. The CDR3 DNA sequence: TGTGCCAGCAGCGCGACACTCCGGGGCTCTGGGGCCAACGTCCTGACTTTC.

This chain uses TRBV7-9 with TRBJ2-7; TRBD1 is a possible D gene (8 bases). CDR1 and CDR2 (germline): SEHNR, FQNEAQ (reference sequence). This CDR3 has 15 amino acids. V was pared by 5 bases and J by 0 bases, with 14 bases between. The CDR3 region has the DNA TGTGCCAGCAGCCCACAGGGGGGGACCTCCTACGAGCAGTACTTC. Translating it yields CASSPQGGTSYEQYF.

The chain links TRBV3-1 (or the pseudogene TRBV3-2) to TRBJ2-1, with D possibly being TRBD2 (5 bases). Looked up from germline, CDR1 is LGHDT and CDR2 is YNNKEL (reference sequence). This CDR3 is 14 amino acids long. With 0 bases removed from V and 6 bases from J, the gap between germline ends came to 9 bases. The CDR3 DNA sequence: TGTGCCAGCAGCCAAGAGGCGGGTCTCAATGAGCAGTTCTTC. Translating it yields CASSQEAGLNEQFF.

This clone was found a few times. The chain couples TRBV24-1 to TRBJ2-5; no reliable D call. In germline, CDR1 is KGHDR, CDR2 SFDVKD. V was trimmed by 1 base and J by 7 bases, leaving 18 bases between them. The CDR3 loop spans 16 amino acids. CDR3 nucleotides: TGTGCCACCAGTGATTTCCTGGTCTCAAGAGTTTGGACCCAGTACTTC. Protein: CATSDFLVSRVWTQYF.

The gene calls are TRBV4-1 and TRBJ1-1; D may be TRBD1 (5 bases). The CDR3 totals 14 residues. Germline V gene data show CDR1 as MGHRA and CDR2 as YSYEKL. Between the trimmed V and J ends, which lost 8 bases and 0 bases, there was a span of 13 bases. The CDR3, as DNA: TGCGCCAGCGGGTGGGGCTCAATGAACACTGAAGCTTTCTTT. It encodes CASGWGSMNTEAFF.

This chain joins TRBV5-1 and TRBJ1-5; tentative D call: TRBD1 (6 bases). V lost 0 bases, J lost 5 bases, and 15 bases lay in between. The CDR3 loop spans 16 amino acids. Per the germline V gene, CDR1 is SGHRS and CDR2 is YFSETQ. The CDR3 bases are TGCGCCAGCAGCTTGGAGGGACAATCGCTGGATCAGCCCCAGCATTTT. Its protein product is CASSLEGQSLDQPQHF.

The CDR3 nucleotides read TGTGCCAGCAGCTTGGGGGCTTTCACCACCGGGGAGCTGTTTTTT. Its translation is CASSLGAFTTGELFF. This rearrangement joins TRBV5-4 to TRBJ2-2, with no clear D. CDR3 length: 15 residues. Per the germline V gene, CDR1 is SGHNT and CDR2 is YYREEE (reference sequence). Trimming stripped 0 bases from V and 4 bases from J, with 10 bases between.

This clone appeared a single time. The rearrangement joins TRBV3-1 (or the pseudogene TRBV3-2) to TRBJ1-6; 9 nucleotides line up with TRBD1. The CDR3 extends over 14 amino acids. The trim removed 3 bases at V and 8 bases at J, leaving 2 bases unmatched. CDR1 and CDR2 (germline): LGHDT, YNNKEL (reference sequence). The CDR3 protein is CASSHGTGYSPLHF. CDR3 nucleotides: TGTGCCAGCAGCCATGGGACAGGGTATTCACCCCTCCACTTT.

The genes are TRBV7-3 and TRBJ1-6; 9 nucleotides match TRBD1. J lost 4 bases, V lost 5 bases, and 6 bases had no gene match. The CDR3 consists of 16 residues. Germline values: CDR1 SGHTA, CDR2 FQGTGA. Written as DNA, the CDR3 is TGTGCCAGCAGCATGACAGGGGGTCTATATAATTCACCCCTCCACTTT. Amino acid sequence: CASSMTGGLYNSPLHF.

V and J are TRBV4-1 and TRBJ2-4; D might be TRBD2 (6 bases). CDR1 is MGHRA and CDR2 is YSYEKL in the germline V gene. Trimming took 3 bases from V and 6 from J, leaving 18 bases between them. The CDR3 has 16 residues. This CDR3 is CASSQEGRGRTNIQYF. CDR3 in DNA: TGCGCCAGCAGCCAGGAGGGCCGCGGACGCACAAACATTCAGTACTTC.

The V call is TRBV27, the J call TRBJ2-1, with 10 bases identical to TRBD2. V dropped 6 bases and J dropped 7; count of bases not matched to a gene: 6. The CDR3 runs to 14 residues. CDR1 MNHEY and CDR2 SMNVEV come from the germline V gene (reference sequence). CDR3 sequence: CASRRAGGRNEQFF. CDR3 in DNA: TGTGCCAGCAGGCGAGCGGGAGGGCGGAATGAGCAGTTCTTC.

Only one count was recorded for this clone. The V gene is TRBV15, the J gene TRBJ2-7, with 13 bases matching TRBD2. The germline CDR1 and CDR2 sequences are LNHNV and YYDKDF (reference sequence). The CDR3 has 16 residues. The trim removed 5 bases at V and 0 bases at J, leaving 4 bases unmatched. The CDR3 reads CATSRGTSGVSYEQYF. CDR3 DNA sequence: TGTGCCACCAGCCGAGGGACTAGCGGGGTCTCCTACGAGCAGTACTTC.

This chain connects TRBV3-1 (or the pseudogene TRBV3-2) to TRBJ1-4, with no clear D. The germline V gene encodes CDR1 LGHDT and CDR2 YNNKEL (reference sequence). V lost 0 bases and J 8 bases, leaving 10 bases between the germline ends. The CDR3 is 14 residues long. CDR3 DNA sequence: TGTGCCAGCAGCCAAGATTACCAAGCCGAAAAACTGTTTTTT. It codes for CASSQDYQAEKLFF.

The chain links TRBV5-1 to TRBJ1-6, with 9 bases lining up with TRBD1. The CDR3 sequence is 16 residues long. J was trimmed by 10 bases and V by 3 bases; bases with no gene match: 11. CDR1 is SGHRS and CDR2 is YFSETQ in the germline V gene. For the CDR3, the DNA is TGCGCCAGCAGCTCGACCCGGGACAGGGTCCAGTCACCCCTCCACTTT. Its protein is CASSSTRDRVQSPLHF.

This clone appeared once. The CDR3 loop reads CASSFPSGTHREYNEQFF. The CDR3 nucleotides read TGTGCCAGCAGTTTCCCTAGCGGGACTCATCGAGAATACAATGAGCAGTTCTTC. This sequence joins TRBV28 and TRBJ2-1; 9 bases match TRBD2. With V trimmed by 3 bases and J by 4 bases, 13 bases remained unmatched. Germline lookup yields CDR1 MDHEN and CDR2 SYDVKM. This CDR3 is built from 18 residues. The full variable domain, its missing parts supplied by reference TRBV28 and TRBJ2-1, is DVKVTQSSRYLVKRTGEKVFLECVQDMDHENMFWYRQDPGLGLRLIYFSYDVKMKEKGDIPEGYSVSREKKERFSLILESASTNQTSMYLCASSFPSGTHREYNEQFFGPGTRLTVL.

This clone is a singleton in its sample. The chain has TRBV3-1 (or the pseudogene TRBV3-2) and TRBJ1-2, with D hard to call. Germline values: CDR1 LGHDT, CDR2 YNNKEL (reference sequence). The CDR3 length is 13 residues. Trimming took 1 base from V and 6 from J, leaving 9 bases between them. The CDR3, as DNA: TGTGCCAGCAGCCAAGCTCCTCAGGATGGCTACACCTTC. Translation gives CASSQAPQDGYTF.

The DNA for the CDR3 is TGCAGCGCGGACCGACAGGGGTTTGGGGTTGGGACCCAGTACTTC. It is translated as CSADRQGFGVGTQYF. V usage is TRBV29-1 and J usage is TRBJ2-5, with 8 bases lining up with TRBD1. V gave up 7 bases and J gave up 7 bases; unmatched junction bases: 17. Germline CDR1 is SQVTM and CDR2 is ANQGSEA. CDR3 length: 15 residues.

V gene TRBV5-1 combines with J gene TRBJ2-1; 13 nucleotides line up with TRBD2. The V segment lost 2 bases and the J segment 8 bases; nucleotides outside the gene matches: 10. This CDR3 comprises 17 residues. Germline CDR1 SGHRS, CDR2 YFSETQ. The CDR3 nucleotides are TGCGCCAGCAGCTTCTTCCGGACTAGCGGGAGTCTTCATGAGCAGTTCTTC. Residues: CASSFFRTSGSLHEQFF.

This rearrangement joins TRBV2 to TRBJ1-1; D is possibly TRBD1 (5 bases). Germline V gives CDR1 SNHLY, CDR2 FYNNEI. The CDR3 is made up of 13 amino acids. The V end was cut by 6 bases, the J end by 1 base, with 9 bases between. The CDR3 reads CASSGQGNTEAFF. The DNA of the CDR3 is TGTGCCAGCAGCGGGCAGGGGAACACTGAAGCTTTCTTT.

The chain employs TRBV5-8 and TRBJ1-1, with D uncertain. The length of the CDR3 is 13 residues. Germline V gives CDR1 SGHTS, CDR2 YDEGEE. V dropped 0 bases and J dropped 7 bases, with 10 bases sitting between them. In DNA, the CDR3 is TGTGCCAGCAGCTTGGCAGTTTACAGTGAAGCTTTCTTT. It codes for CASSLAVYSEAFF.

This rearrangement joins TRBV18 to TRBJ1-2; D possibly corresponds to TRBD1 (5 bases). The germline gives CDR1 KGHSH, CDR2 LQKENI. The length of the CDR3 is 16 residues. The germline V and J ends were trimmed by 2 bases and 3 bases, with 16 bases remaining between them. The CDR3 nucleotides read TGTGCCAGCTCACCAGGGCAGGGTCCCACCTACTATGGCTACACCTTC. It encodes CASSPGQGPTYYGYTF.

The chain links TRBV19 to TRBJ2-7, with 8 bases aligning to TRBD2. V was clipped by 5 bases and J by 3 bases; unmatched bases: 9. Per germline, CDR1 LNHDA and CDR2 SQIVND (reference sequence). The CDR3 spans 15 residues. In DNA, the CDR3 is TGTGCCAGTAGTCACCCGGGACTAGGAGGCTACGAGCAGTACTTC. This sequence encodes CASSHPGLGGYEQYF.

The rearrangement uses TRBV7-9 and TRBJ2-1, with 11 bases that match TRBD1. The germline V gene has CDR1 SEHNR and CDR2 FQNEAQ (reference sequence). J was trimmed by 4 bases and V by 5 bases; bases with no gene match: 4. The CDR3 consists of 15 residues. The CDR3, as DNA: TGTGCCAGCAGCGTAGGGGACAGGGGGTACAATGAGCAGTTCTTC. It specifies CASSVGDRGYNEQFF.